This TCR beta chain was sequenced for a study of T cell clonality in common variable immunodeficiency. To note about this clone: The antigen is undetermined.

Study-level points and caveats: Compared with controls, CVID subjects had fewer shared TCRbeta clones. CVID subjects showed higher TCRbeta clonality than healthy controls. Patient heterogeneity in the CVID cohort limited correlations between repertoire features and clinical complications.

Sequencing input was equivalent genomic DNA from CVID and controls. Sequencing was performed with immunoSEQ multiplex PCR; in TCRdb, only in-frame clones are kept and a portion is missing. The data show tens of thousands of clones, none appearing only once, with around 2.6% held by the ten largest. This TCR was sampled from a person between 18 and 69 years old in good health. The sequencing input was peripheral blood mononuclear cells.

CDR3: CSARETGSPRYGYTF. CDR3 bases read: TGCAGTGCTAGAGAGACAGGTTCTCCCCGCTATGGC. The chain carries TRBV20-1 and TRBJ1-2; D may be TRBD1 (6 bases). The missing CDR3 end, 3 residues past where the read stops, is filled in from the germline J gene. Trimming took off 0 bases at V and 4 bases at J, with 15 bases between the two ends. The CDR3 has 15 residues. The V gene's germline CDR1 is DFQATT and CDR2 SNEGSKA (reference sequence).